One and the same sample provided the 30 T cell receptor beta chains below, sequenced in a study of T cell changes during pregnancy in multiple sclerosis. Only in-frame clones appear in the TCRdb table, and some are missing; sequencing was by immunoSEQ multiplex PCR. The repertoire holds about 59,000 clones, roughly 94% seen once, with less than 3% in the top ten. The sequences come from CD8+ T cells from peripheral blood mononuclear cells, collected after pregnancy. Receptor source: a female donor with multiple sclerosis, enrolled in a pregnancy study.

This sequence joins TRBV6-6 and TRBJ2-3; D remains unclear. Germline-derived CDR1 and CDR2 are MNHNY and SVGAGI (reference sequence). The V end lost 6 bases, the J end lost 0 bases, and 4 bases lay between the germline ends. The CDR3 is made up of 12 amino acids. The DNA of the CDR3 is TGTGCCAGCAGCCCTAGCACAGATACGCAGTATTTT. This gives the protein CASSPSTDTQYF.

The chain couples TRBV27 to TRBJ1-2; D call uncertain. V lost 3 bases, J lost 6 bases, and 14 bases lay in between. CDR3 length: 14 residues. Per germline, CDR1 MNHEY and CDR2 SMNVEV (reference sequence). In DNA, the CDR3 is TGTGCCAGCAGTTTTGCGGATTATCGGGATGGCTACACCTTC. Its protein product is CASSFADYRDGYTF.

V gene TRBV19 combines with J gene TRBJ2-7; TRBD1 matches 8 bases. CDR1 and CDR2 (germline): LNHDA, SQIVND (reference sequence). The CDR3 is 15 residues long. Unmatched junction bases numbered 17, after V lost 10 bases and J lost 6 bases. The CDR3 reads CATALLTTGVVEQYF. CDR3 DNA: TGTGCCACTGCCTTGCTTACGACAGGGGTGGTCGAGCAGTACTTC.

In its sample, this clone was seen once. V and J are TRBV14 and TRBJ2-2, with D hard to call. The germline CDR1 and CDR2 sequences are SGHDN and FVKESK. Trimming shortened V by 3 bases and J by 1 base, and 3 bases separated the two germline ends. The CDR3 contains 13 residues. CDR3 in amino acids: CASSHVNTGELFF. DNA of the CDR3: TGTGCCAGCAGCCACGTGAACACCGGGGAGCTGTTTTTT.

The chain recombines TRBV6-5 with TRBJ2-2, with TRBD1 matching 8 bases. The CDR3 contains 13 residues. In germline, CDR1 is MNHEY, CDR2 SVGAGI. Germline trimming cut 5 bases from V and 6 bases from J; bases unmatched to any gene: 2. The CDR3: CASSPQGAGELFF. CDR3 DNA sequence: TGTGCCAGCAGTCCACAGGGGGCCGGGGAGCTGTTTTTT.

V usage is TRBV5-6 and J usage is TRBJ2-7; possibly TRBD2 for D (6 bases). V was trimmed by 2 bases and J by 2 bases, leaving 11 bases between them. The CDR3 totals 14 residues. From germline, CDR1 is SGHDT and CDR2 YYEEEE. This chain's CDR3 is CASSFTGGTYEQYF. The CDR3 nucleotides are TGTGCCAGCAGCTTCACCGGCGGGACCTACGAGCAGTACTTC.

This clone was picked up one time. The chain links TRBV29-1 to TRBJ1-1; a possible D gene is TRBD1 (5 bases). Trimming removed 0 bases at V and 1 base at J, with 9 bases between. This CDR3 is built from 14 residues. Germline V gene sequence: CDR1 SQVTM, CDR2 ANQGSEA. This chain's CDR3 is CSVEDAGPNTEAFF. The CDR3 coding sequence is TGCAGCGTTGAAGACGCAGGGCCGAACACTGAAGCTTTCTTT.

This chain links TRBV14 with TRBJ2-7; 8 nucleotides match TRBD2. Germline-derived CDR1 and CDR2 are SGHDN and FVKESK. Trimming removed 1 base from V and 6 bases from J; junction bases left unmatched: 11. The CDR3 totals 16 residues. CDR3 protein: CASSQASWVGGGEQYF. CDR3 sequence (DNA): TGTGCCAGCAGCCAAGCCTCCTGGGTCGGGGGGGGCGAGCAGTACTTC.

V is TRBV19 and J is TRBJ1-2, with 7 bases fitting TRBD1. This CDR3 is built from 12 residues. The V gene's germline CDR1 is LNHDA and CDR2 SQIVND (reference sequence). V lost 7 bases to trimming and J lost 4 bases; unmatched junction nucleotides: 3. The CDR3 nucleotides read TGTGCCAGTAACGCAGGGGGCTATGGCTACACCTTC. Protein: CASNAGGYGYTF.

The chain links TRBV5-1 to TRBJ2-2, with 9 nucleotides matching TRBD1. This CDR3 comprises 15 residues. The V and J ends lost 4 bases and 1 base, in that order; junction bases with no gene match: 2. Germline V gives CDR1 SGHRS, CDR2 YFSETQ. The CDR3 region has the DNA TGCGCCAGCAGCGGGACAGGGTGGAACACCGGGGAGCTGTTTTTT. The encoded protein is CASSGTGWNTGELFF.

The rearrangement links TRBV4-1 to TRBJ1-5; 8 positions agree with TRBD1. V shed 0 bases, J shed 9 bases, and the junction held 10 bases outside the gene matches. Germline CDR1 is MGHRA and CDR2 is YSYEKL. The length of the CDR3 is 16 residues. In nucleotides, the CDR3 is TGCGCCAGCAGCCAAGATTCAGGGGGCGCGGGTTGGCCCCAGCATTTT. It yields the protein CASSQDSGGAGWPQHF.

V gene TRBV7-9 combines with J gene TRBJ2-7, with 10 bases lining up with TRBD2. CDR3 size: 16 residues. CDR1 and CDR2 from the germline V gene are SEHNR and FQNEAQ (reference sequence). The J segment lost 0 bases and the V segment lost 1 base, leaving 3 bases of the junction unmatched. This CDR3 is CASSLGASGSSYEQYF. In nucleotides, the CDR3 is TGTGCCAGCAGCTTAGGTGCTAGCGGGAGCTCCTACGAGCAGTACTTC.

The chain links TRBV29-1 to TRBJ2-1, with D possibly matching TRBD2 (6 bases). Germline CDR1 reads SQVTM; CDR2 reads ANQGSEA. The CDR3 sequence is 16 residues long. The V end lost 3 bases, the J end lost 0 bases, and 15 bases lay between the germline ends. This chain's CDR3 is CSVEGASASSYNEQFF. As DNA, the CDR3 is TGCAGCGTTGAGGGTGCTAGCGCGAGCTCCTACAATGAGCAGTTCTTC.

The chain has TRBV30 and TRBJ2-3, with a possible D match to TRBD1 (5 bases). Germline assignment: CDR1 GTSNPN and CDR2 SVGIG (reference sequence). CDR3 length: 13 amino acids. With 2 bases removed from V and 6 bases from J, the gap between germline ends came to 12 bases. The CDR3 spells CAWSISGPDTQYF. CDR3 nucleotide sequence: TGTGCCTGGAGTATATCAGGGCCGGATACGCAGTATTTT.

This clone was seen a single time. The chain joins TRBV19 to TRBJ2-7, with 12 bases matching TRBD1. The length of the CDR3 is 15 residues. The germline V gene encodes CDR1 LNHDA and CDR2 SQIVND (reference sequence). V shed 4 bases, J shed 4 bases, and the junction held 5 bases outside the gene matches. The CDR3 coding sequence is TGTGCCAGTAGTACCGGGACAGGGGGCTCTTACGAGCAGTACTTC. It translates to CASSTGTGGSYEQYF.

This chain links TRBV7-8 with TRBJ2-7; D gene uncertain. Germline CDR1 is SGHVS and CDR2 is FQNEAQ. Trimming pared 2 bases from V and 2 bases from J, leaving 4 bases between. This CDR3 region has 12 residues. The CDR3 loop is CASSLQAYEQYF. The DNA of the CDR3 is TGTGCCAGCAGCTTACAGGCCTACGAGCAGTACTTC.

The chain links TRBV6-5 to TRBJ2-7, with 8 bases aligning to TRBD1. With V trimmed by 7 bases and J by 4 bases, 9 bases remained unmatched. This CDR3 region has 14 residues. Germline values: CDR1 MNHEY, CDR2 SVGAGI. The CDR3 sequence: CASIPGQGGYEQYF. For the CDR3, the DNA is TGTGCCAGCATCCCCGGACAGGGTGGGTACGAGCAGTACTTC.

The genes are TRBV4-2 and TRBJ1-6; D is possibly TRBD1 (5 bases). The CDR3 contains 14 residues. V was pared by 0 bases and J by 8 bases, with 8 bases between. CDR1 is LGHNA, CDR2 YNFKEQ, per germline. The CDR3 DNA follows: TGTGCCAGCAGCCAAGAGACAGATCATTCACCCCTCCACTTT. Translation gives CASSQETDHSPLHF.

The rearrangement uses TRBV5-6 and TRBJ1-1, with TRBD1 identical over 9 bases. There are 13 residues in the CDR3. The V and J ends lost 4 bases and 4 bases, in that order; junction bases with no gene match: 2. Germline CDR1 is SGHDT and CDR2 is YYEEEE. The CDR3 DNA reads TGTGCCAGCAGCGGGACAGGGTCCACTGAAGCTTTCTTT. Translation gives CASSGTGSTEAFF.

The chain carries TRBV5-6 and TRBJ2-7; possible D gene TRBD1, 6 bases. V lost 0 bases to trimming and J lost 2 bases, with 9 bases between them. In germline, CDR1 is SGHDT, CDR2 YYEEEE. The CDR3 extends over 14 amino acids. The DNA for the CDR3 is TGTGCCAGCAGCTTGGGGACAGCCCCCTACGAGCAGTACTTC. This encodes CASSLGTAPYEQYF.

The CDR3 region is CSVRAGSSDTQYF. The CDR3 bases are TGCAGCGTTCGGGCAGGGTCTTCAGATACGCAGTATTTT. This chain connects TRBV29-1 to TRBJ2-3; D is possibly TRBD1 (5 bases). The CDR3 runs 13 residues. Trimming took 5 bases from V and 4 from J, leaving 13 bases between them. Germline V gives CDR1 SQVTM, CDR2 ANQGSEA.

This chain links TRBV9 with TRBJ2-7, with a tentative D call TRBD1 (6 bases). This CDR3 has 14 residues. The germline V gene encodes CDR1 SGDLS and CDR2 YYNGEE. Trimming took off 0 bases at V and 2 bases at J, with 9 bases between the two ends. The CDR3 reads CASSVGDTPYEQYF. The CDR3 nucleotides are TGTGCCAGCAGCGTAGGGGACACACCCTACGAGCAGTACTTC.

This chain's CDR3 is CASRGGVAGGYTF. CDR3 coding DNA: TGTGCCAGCCGCGGAGGGGTTGCAGGAGGCTACACCTTC. The chain recombines TRBV6-5 with TRBJ1-2; TRBD1 is a possible D gene (5 bases). The V end was cut by 8 bases, the J end by 8 bases, with 18 bases between. CDR1 is MNHEY and CDR2 is SVGAGI in the germline V gene. This CDR3 has 13 amino acids.

This chain uses TRBV5-8 with TRBJ1-5; perhaps TRBD1 as D (5 bases). This CDR3 has 16 amino acids. The V and J ends lost 0 bases and 1 base respectively, with 11 bases between them. Germline V gene lookup returns CDR1 SGHTS and CDR2 YDEGEE. CDR3 loop: CASSLEPGRSNQPQHF. CDR3 DNA: TGTGCCAGCAGCTTGGAACCAGGGAGGAGCAATCAGCCCCAGCATTTT.

This chain uses TRBV19 with TRBJ1-1; D ambiguous. The CDR3 spans 14 residues. V lost 3 bases and J lost 7, with 15 bases in between. Germline V gene sequence: CDR1 LNHDA, CDR2 SQIVND (reference sequence). Here the CDR3 reads CASSIIMGGDEAFF. The CDR3 coding sequence is TGTGCCAGTAGTATCATAATGGGCGGGGATGAAGCTTTCTTT. The entire variable domain, with the rest obtained from reference TRBV19 and TRBJ1-1, is as follows: DGGITQSPKYLFRKEGQNVTLSCEQNLNHDAMYWYRQDPGQGLRLIYYSQIVNDFQKGDIAEGYSVSREKKESFPLTVTSAQKNPTAFYLCASSIIMGGDEAFFGQGTRLTVV.

The rearrangement joins TRBV9 to TRBJ2-3, with TRBD2 matching 12 bases. CDR1 and CDR2 (germline): SGDLS, YYNGEE. The CDR3 extends over 16 amino acids. The J segment lost 10 bases and the V segment lost 4 bases, leaving 13 bases of the junction unmatched. The CDR3: CASSPPGLAGPYSQYF. In DNA form, the CDR3 reads TGTGCCAGCAGCCCCCCTGGACTAGCGGGACCCTATTCGCAGTATTTT.

The V and J genes are TRBV28 and TRBJ1-5; D possibly corresponds to TRBD1 (5 bases). The germline CDR1 and CDR2 sequences are MDHEN and SYDVKM. Trimming left V 6 bases short and J 7 bases short, with 19 bases between. There are 15 residues in the CDR3. The CDR3 DNA sequence: TGTGCCAGCAGAAAAAGGGACTCACTCAGGCAGCCCCAGCATTTT. Translating gives CASRKRDSLRQPQHF. Looking up the rest from reference TRBV28 and TRBJ1-5 gives the full variable domain: DVKVTQSSRYLVKRTGEKVFLECVQDMDHENMFWYRQDPGLGLRLIYFSYDVKMKEKGDIPEGYSVSREKKERFSLILESASTNQTSMYLCASRKRDSLRQPQHFGDGTRLSIL.

In DNA, the CDR3 is TGTGCCAGCAGCTTTGTTCGGCGGGATTACAATGAGCAGTTCTTC. It codes for CASSFVRRDYNEQFF. The chain couples TRBV7-9 to TRBJ2-1; possibly TRBD2 for D (6 bases). The germline CDR1 and CDR2 sequences are SEHNR and FQNEAQ (reference sequence). Trimming left V 3 bases short and J 4 bases short, with 13 bases between. This CDR3 is built from 15 residues.

This chain links TRBV30 with TRBJ2-2; TRBD2 is a possible D gene (6 bases). From germline, CDR1 is GTSNPN and CDR2 SVGIG (reference sequence). The CDR3 has 15 amino acids. Trimming removed 0 bases at V and 7 bases at J, with 15 bases between. In DNA form, the CDR3 reads TGTGCCTGGAGTGTACGGGGTTTGGGGGGCGGGGAGCTGTTTTTT. This sequence encodes CAWSVRGLGGGELFF.

Notes on this clone: Additional DNA sequences in this sample encode the identical CDR3. This rearrangement joins TRBV7-9 to TRBJ1-3; no firm D call. V gave up 5 bases and J gave up 8 bases, with 19 bases separating them. Germline V gene data show CDR1 as SEHNR and CDR2 as FQNEAQ (reference sequence). There are 15 residues in the CDR3. CDR3 in DNA: TGTGCCAGCAGCCCACCGACCCGAGCCCGGGACACCATATATTTT. This translates into CASSPPTRARDTIYF. The variable domain in full, with the rest retrieved from reference TRBV7-9 and TRBJ1-3, is DTGVSQNPRHKITKRGQNVTFRCDPISEHNRLYWYRQTLGQGPEFLTYFQNEAQLEKSRLLSDRFSAERPKGSFSTLEIQRTEQGDSAMYLCASSPPTRARDTIYFGEGSWLTVV.